These 21 T cell receptor beta chains came from one sample sequenced in a study of post-analysis software for immune sequencing data. Study outcomes and limitations: TRBV5-6, TRBV5-1 and TRBV20-1 belonged to a set of a few TRBV segments that were more frequent in patients than controls.

Unique molecular identifiers had been added to the TCR beta cDNA libraries. TCRdb processed the PCR reads anew with MiXCR; each CDR3 protein has one entry. The sample lists roughly 800,000 distinct CDR3 sequences; roughly 30% were seen once. Antigens of these TCRs are unknown. Sequenced: blood. These receptors were taken from a girl under 18 with multiple sclerosis.

This clonotype was seen a handful of times. CDR3 sequence (DNA): TGCGCCAGCAGCTGGGGACAGGGGGGCTCCTACAATGAGCAGTTCTTC. Its translation: CASSWGQGGSYNEQFF. The rearrangement links TRBV5-1 to TRBJ2-1, with 11 bases that match TRBD1. The germline gives CDR1 SGHRS, CDR2 YFSETQ. The CDR3 has 16 amino acids. V shed 3 bases and J 0 bases; nucleotides not matched to a gene: 2.

A single count supports this clonotype. The chain is built from TRBV20-1 and TRBJ2-1, with 11 bases matching TRBD2. This CDR3 is 17 amino acids long. Losses at the gene ends were 0 bases for V and 7 bases for J; bases not matched to a gene: 11. Germline-derived CDR1 and CDR2 are DFQATT and SNEGSKA (reference sequence). CDR3 amino acids: CSAREGSGLAVGNEQFF. CDR3 nucleotides: TGCAGTGCTAGAGAGGGCTCGGGACTAGCGGTTGGGAATGAGCAGTTCTTC.

Only a few counts were recorded for this clonotype. The chain has TRBV7-9 and TRBJ1-5, with D possibly matching TRBD1 (6 bases). The CDR3 spans 15 residues. In germline, CDR1 is SEHNR, CDR2 FQNEAQ (reference sequence). The ends were cut back, 1 base at V and 7 bases at J, with 14 bases in the middle. CDR3 nucleotides: TGTGCCAGCAGCTTAGGTCACAGGGAACAGCAGCCCCAGCATTTT. This translates into CASSLGHREQQPQHF.

The chain employs TRBV20-1 and TRBJ2-7; no definite D call. The assigned J gene may be wrong: the sequence end matches TRBJ2-4 better. CDR1 and CDR2 (germline): DFQATT, SNEGSKA (reference sequence). The CDR3 totals 13 residues. DNA for the CDR3: TGCAGTGCTATGGCCGGGGCCAAAAACATTCAGTACTTC. It codes for CSAMAGAKNIQYF.

Regarding this clonotype: The germline gene is not matched at one end of the junction; a read error may be the cause. The rearrangement uses TRBV20-1 and TRBJ1-4; D is unresolved. CDR3 length: 14 amino acids. Germline V gene sequence: CDR1 DFQATT, CDR2 SNEGSKA (reference sequence). The CDR3 reads CGARDPTKGEKLFF. The CDR3 nucleotides are TGCGGTGCTAGAGACCCGACCAAGGGCGAAAAACTGTTTTTT.

This clonotype appeared a few times. The chain combines TRBV21-1 with TRBJ2-1; TRBD1, the table's D call, was not compared with the DNA. TRBV21-1 constitutes a pseudogene. The CDR3 sequence is 15 residues long. The CDR3 DNA sequence: TGTGCCAGCAGCAAAAGACAGGGGAGATACAATGAGCAGTTCTTC. Protein: CASSKRQGRYNEQFF.

This clonotype was recorded a few times. The chain recombines TRBV29-1 with TRBJ2-7; no clear D. V was trimmed by 1 base and J by 0 bases, leaving 7 bases between them. The CDR3 contains 13 residues. The V gene's germline CDR1 is SQVTM and CDR2 ANQGSEA. In nucleotides, the CDR3 is TGCAGCGTTGAAGGCGTGAGCTCCTACGAGCAGTACTTC. It specifies CSVEGVSSYEQYF.

The chain uses TRBV9 and TRBJ2-1, with D possibly TRBD2 on 5 matching bases. With 4 bases removed from V and 3 bases from J, the gap between germline ends came to 8 bases. The CDR3 is made up of 13 amino acids. The germline V gene has CDR1 SGDLS and CDR2 YYNGEE. The chain's CDR3 is CASSKGVYNEQFF. Written as DNA, the CDR3 is TGTGCCAGCAGCAAGGGAGTCTACAATGAGCAGTTCTTC.

This clonotype was observed at least ten times. The chain carries TRBV20-1 and TRBJ2-3, with D unclear. Germline CDR1 DFQATT, CDR2 SNEGSKA (reference sequence). This CDR3 has 15 residues. The CDR3 loop is CRTAPHQRRTDTQYF. The CDR3 DNA reads as TGCAGGACGGCCCCCCATCAACGTCGCACAGATACGCAGTATTTT.

CDR3 residues: CASSPIQDQETQYF. In DNA form, the CDR3 reads TGTGCCAGCAGCCCCATTCAAGACCAAGAGACCCAGTACTTC. The gene calls are TRBV12-3 or TRBV12-4 and TRBJ2-5; D not resolved. The V gene lost 6 bases and the J gene lost 0 bases, with 11 bases spanning the gap. CDR3 size: 14 residues.

The rearrangement joins TRBV20-1 to TRBJ2-1; D could derive from TRBD1 or TRBD2 (7 bases each). The CDR3 consists of 13 residues. Per the germline V gene, CDR1 is DFQATT and CDR2 is SNEGSKA (reference sequence). The V end was cut by 5 bases, the J end by 7 bases, with 15 bases between. The CDR3 sequence is CSAGGDRKNEQFF. The CDR3 nucleotides are TGCAGTGCTGGGGGGGACAGAAAAAATGAGCAGTTCTTC.

V gene TRBV7-2 combines with J gene TRBJ2-3; 8 nucleotides align to TRBD2. The length of the CDR3 is 16 residues. The V and J ends lost 1 base and 7 bases, in that order; junction bases with no gene match: 10. Germline CDR1 is SGHTA and CDR2 is FQGNSA. CDR3 amino acids: CASSLGRGAYTHTQYF. The CDR3, as DNA: TGTGCCAGCAGCTTAGGGCGGGGGGCTTACACTCATACGCAGTATTTT. The variable domain in full, completed from reference TRBV7-2 and TRBJ2-3, reads GAGVSQSPSNKVTEKGKDVELRCDPISGHTALYWYRQSLGQGLEFLIYFQGNSAPDKSGLPSDRFSAERTGGSVSTLTIQRTQQEDSAVYLCASSLGRGAYTHTQYFGPGTRLTVL.

The chain recombines TRBV20-1 with TRBJ2-1; 8 bases agree with TRBD2. CDR1 is DFQATT and CDR2 is SNEGSKA in the germline V gene (reference sequence). The junction had 7 bases not matched to a gene; V was cut back by 0 bases and J by 3 bases. The CDR3 extends over 16 amino acids. Written as DNA, the CDR3 is TGCAGTGCTAGAGATCTCCAGCGGGGGAGCTACAATGAGCAGTTCTTC. It is translated as CSARDLQRGSYNEQFF.

This clonotype showed up just a few times. This chain's CDR3 is CASSLGASAGYTF. The CDR3 DNA reads as TGTGCCAGCAGCTTAGGGGCTTCGGCTGGCTACACCTTC. This rearrangement joins TRBV11-2 to TRBJ1-2; D not certain. The V end lost 1 base, the J end lost 7 bases, and 10 bases lay between the germline ends. CDR3 length equals 13 residues. CDR1 SGHAT and CDR2 FQNNGV come from the germline V gene.

A single count supports this clonotype. CDR3 sequence: CASSEVMNEQYF. CDR3 in DNA: TGCGCCAGCAGTGAAGTCATGAATGAGCAGTACTTC. The chain joins TRBV10-2 to TRBJ2-5; D unclear. The germline CDR1 and CDR2 sequences are WSHSY and SAAADI. This CDR3 has 12 amino acids. Trimming stripped 3 bases from V and 11 bases from J, with 13 bases between.

This clonotype was seen a few times. The chain uses TRBV7-9 and TRBJ2-1; D is possibly TRBD2 (7 bases). CDR1 and CDR2 from the germline V gene are SEHNR and FQNEAQ (reference sequence). V lost 0 bases to trimming and J lost 10 bases, with 22 bases between them. The CDR3 contains 17 residues. The CDR3 DNA is TGTGCCAGCAGCTTAGCCGGGGGGCTAATTCGAACAGGGGAGCAGTTCTTC. This translates into CASSLAGGLIRTGEQFF.

The V call is TRBV6-5, the J call TRBJ2-3; the D is unclear. Germline V gene data show CDR1 as MNHEY and CDR2 as SVGAGI. The ends were cut back, 9 bases at V and 5 bases at J, with 18 bases in the middle. The CDR3 runs 14 residues. This CDR3 is CASTRTASGDTQYF. The CDR3 bases are TGTGCCAGTACGAGGACGGCCTCCGGAGATACGCAGTATTTT.

This clonotype was seen more than once but under ten times. J is TRBJ2-3 and V is TRBV7-2; 16 bases are shared with TRBD2. Germline trimming cut 0 bases from V and 3 bases from J; bases unmatched to any gene: 3. Germline assignment: CDR1 SGHTA and CDR2 FQGNSA. This CDR3 spans 18 amino acids. CDR3 sequence: CASSLAGTSGRGTDTQYF. The CDR3 DNA follows: TGTGCCAGCAGCTTAGCAGGGACTAGCGGGAGGGGAACAGATACGCAGTATTTT.

This clonotype was seen ten or more times. This chain joins TRBV29-1 and TRBJ2-7, with 8 bases that match TRBD2. V trimming: 3 bases; J trimming: 6 bases; junction bases outside the gene matches: 7. The germline CDR1 and CDR2 sequences are SQVTM and ANQGSEA. The CDR3 consists of 13 residues. CDR3 in DNA: TGCAGCGTTGACCGGTCGGGGGGGGCCGAGCAGTACTTC. Amino acids: CSVDRSGGAEQYF.

The genes are TRBV2 and TRBJ1-5; D not certain. Per the germline V gene, CDR1 is SNHLY and CDR2 is FYNNEI. The CDR3 is 13 residues long. The V gene lost 1 base and the J gene lost 3 bases, with 4 bases spanning the gap. CDR3 residues: CASSEVDNQPQHF. Written as DNA, the CDR3 is TGTGCCAGCAGTGAAGTAGACAATCAGCCCCAGCATTTT.

The CDR3: CAIREVEEAYNEQFF. The DNA for the CDR3 is TGTGCCATCAGAGAGGTAGAGGAGGCCTACAATGAGCAGTTCTTC. This chain links TRBV10-3 with TRBJ2-1; a weak D match, TRBD2 (5 bases). CDR3 length equals 15 residues. Germline CDR1 reads ENHRY; CDR2 reads SYGVKD. V lost 6 bases to trimming and J lost 2 bases, with 14 bases between them.